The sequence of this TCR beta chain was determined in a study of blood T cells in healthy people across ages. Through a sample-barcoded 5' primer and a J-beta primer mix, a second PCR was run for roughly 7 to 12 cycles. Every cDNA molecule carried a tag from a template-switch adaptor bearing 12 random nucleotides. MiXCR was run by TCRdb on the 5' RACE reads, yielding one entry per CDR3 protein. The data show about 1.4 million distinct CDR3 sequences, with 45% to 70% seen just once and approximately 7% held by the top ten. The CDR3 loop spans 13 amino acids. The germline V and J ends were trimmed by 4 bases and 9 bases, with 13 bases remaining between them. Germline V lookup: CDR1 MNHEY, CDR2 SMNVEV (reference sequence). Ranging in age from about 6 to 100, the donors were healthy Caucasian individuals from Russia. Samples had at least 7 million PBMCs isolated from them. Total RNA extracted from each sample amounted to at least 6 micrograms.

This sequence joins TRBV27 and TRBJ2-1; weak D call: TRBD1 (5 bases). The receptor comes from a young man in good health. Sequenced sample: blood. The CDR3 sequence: CASSWQGRGEQFF. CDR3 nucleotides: TGTGCCAGCAGTTGGCAGGGTAGGGGTGAGCAGTTCTTC.